These 5 T cell receptor beta chains originate from one sample sequenced in a study of blood T cell repertoires in COVID-19. Method: immunoSEQ multiplex PCR; TCRdb's copy keeps in-frame clones and lacks some. The sample contains about 240,000 clones, roughly 80% of which appear only once. Specimen: peripheral blood. The source is an elderly woman with acute or convalescent COVID-19.

The gene calls are TRBV9 and TRBJ2-5; D unresolved. CDR1 is SGDLS, CDR2 YYNGEE, per germline. The CDR3 totals 14 residues. Trimming took off 6 bases at V and 2 bases at J, with 14 bases between the two ends. CDR3 region: CASTPGMPQETQYF. The CDR3, as DNA: TGTGCCAGCACCCCCGGTATGCCTCAAGAGACCCAGTACTTC.

The rearrangement links TRBV20-1 to TRBJ2-3; possible D gene TRBD2, 6 bases. CDR1 is DFQATT and CDR2 is SNEGSKA in the germline V gene (reference sequence). The V and J ends lost 3 bases and 4 bases respectively, with 17 bases between them. The length of the CDR3 is 15 residues. As DNA, the CDR3 is TGCAGTGCTAGTCCCCTTAGCGGTGTAGCAGATACGCAGTATTTT. This gives the protein CSASPLSGVADTQYF.

V is TRBV4-1 and J is TRBJ1-6, with TRBD1 matching over 7 bases. The CDR3 spans 18 residues. Germline V gene lookup returns CDR1 MGHRA and CDR2 YSYEKL. V trimming: 3 bases; J trimming: 1 base; junction bases outside the gene matches: 9. The CDR3 DNA sequence: TGCGCCAGCAGCCAGGCCGGACAGGCGCGATCCTATAATTCACCCCTCCACTTT. Amino acids: CASSQAGQARSYNSPLHF.

Comments on this clone: The identical CDR3 is also encoded by other nucleotide sequences in the sample. This rearrangement joins TRBV5-1 to TRBJ2-3; D may be TRBD2 (6 bases). With 0 bases removed from V and 0 bases from J, the gap between germline ends came to 8 bases. CDR1 is SGHRS and CDR2 is YFSETQ in the germline V gene. The CDR3 is 15 amino acids. The DNA for the CDR3 is TGCGCCAGCAGCTTGGCCGGGGGTAGCACAGATACGCAGTATTTT. It specifies CASSLAGGSTDTQYF.

The gene calls are TRBV4-2 and TRBJ1-4; the match to TRBD1 covers 7 bases. This CDR3 comprises 15 residues. The V gene end was trimmed by 1 base and the J gene end by 12 bases; junction bases not matched to a gene: 11. Looked up from germline, CDR1 is LGHNA and CDR2 is YNFKEQ. The chain's CDR3 is CASSQVTTGSKELFF. The CDR3 DNA sequence: TGTGCCAGCAGCCAAGTTACGACAGGGTCGAAGGAACTGTTTTTT.